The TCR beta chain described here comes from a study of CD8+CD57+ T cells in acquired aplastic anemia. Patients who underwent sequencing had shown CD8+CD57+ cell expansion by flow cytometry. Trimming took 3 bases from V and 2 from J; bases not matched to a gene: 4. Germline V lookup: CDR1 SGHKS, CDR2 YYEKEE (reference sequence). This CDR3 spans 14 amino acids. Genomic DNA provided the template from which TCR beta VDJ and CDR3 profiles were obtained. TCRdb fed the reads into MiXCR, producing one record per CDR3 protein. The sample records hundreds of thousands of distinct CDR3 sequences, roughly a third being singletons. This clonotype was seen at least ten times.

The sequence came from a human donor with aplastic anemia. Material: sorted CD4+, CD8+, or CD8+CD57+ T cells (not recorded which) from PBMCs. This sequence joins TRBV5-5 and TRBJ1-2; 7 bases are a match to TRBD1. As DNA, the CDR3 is TGTGCCAGCAGCTGGGGACAGACCAACTATGGCTACACCTTC. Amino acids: CASSWGQTNYGYTF.